Below, 19 T cell receptor beta chains from the same sample are listed, as sequenced in a study of T cell repertoires in cytomegalovirus infection (dated by TCRdb to 2018 to 2020). The reads were generated on an Illumina HiSeq 1500. TCRdb reprocessed the public reads (quality trimming at Q25 with fastp, clone calling with MiXCR) and kept in-frame beta chains. Here each entry gathers all rows of one CDR3 protein and keeps the most common genes and DNA. The table for this sample lists hundreds of thousands of distinct CDR3 sequences; 35% of them were counted only once. Under 3.5% of the sample comes from the top ten. The sample consisted of PBMCs. These receptors originate from a human donor in good health (CMV status not recorded). Some clones in this sample may be carry-over from other donors' samples.

This clonotype has at least ten counts. This chain uses TRBV12-3 or TRBV12-4 with TRBJ1-1; TRBD1 aligns across 10 bases. V trimming: 7 bases; J trimming: 6 bases; junction bases outside the gene matches: 5. CDR3 size: 13 residues. In nucleotides, the CDR3 is TGTGCCAGCACCCCGGGACAGGGGTCTGAAGCTTTCTTT. This translates into CASTPGQGSEAFF.

This clonotype was counted only a few times. The V call is TRBV12-5, the J call TRBJ2-2; 9 nucleotides match TRBD1. After removal of 1 base from V and 3 bases from J, the junction contained 9 bases not matched to a gene. Germline V gene data show CDR1 as LGHNT and CDR2 as FRNRAP. There are 18 residues in the CDR3. The CDR3 region is CASGLGLPGQGYTGELFF. The CDR3 nucleotides are TGTGCTAGTGGTTTGGGGCTACCGGGACAGGGATACACCGGGGAGCTGTTTTTT.

V usage is TRBV28 and J usage is TRBJ1-2, with TRBD1 as a possible D gene (6 bases). Germline lookup yields CDR1 MDHEN and CDR2 SYDVKM. Trimming shortened V by 4 bases and J by 9 bases, and 21 bases separated the two germline ends. The CDR3 extends over 15 amino acids. CDR3 DNA: TGTGCCAGCAGTTCTACGATACGAAACAGGGACAGCTACACCTTC. Encoded protein: CASSSTIRNRDSYTF.

This clonotype was observed once. The chain links TRBV7-9 to TRBJ2-1; 12 bases match TRBD2. The germline V gene has CDR1 SEHNR and CDR2 FQNEAQ (reference sequence). CDR3 length equals 18 residues. Trimming removed 1 base from V and 12 bases from J; junction bases left unmatched: 16. The CDR3 DNA reads as TGTGCCAGCAGCTTAGATACCGGGAGGCTAGCGGGAGGGGGAGGGCAGTTCTTC. Its translation: CASSLDTGRLAGGGGQFF.

This clonotype has more than one count but fewer than ten. The genes are TRBV27 and TRBJ2-7, with D tentatively TRBD2 (6 bases). CDR1 is MNHEY and CDR2 is SMNVEV in the germline V gene (reference sequence). This CDR3 has 13 residues. The V end was cut by 6 bases, the J end by 9 bases, with 18 bases between. The chain's CDR3 is CASRPGGRYPQYF. Here the CDR3 DNA reads TGTGCCAGCAGGCCCGGGGGACGTTACCCGCAGTACTTC.

The chain employs TRBV6-1 and TRBJ2-7; D is unclear. The ends were cut back, 6 bases at V and 3 bases at J, with 12 bases in the middle. Germline V gene data show CDR1 as MNHNS and CDR2 as SASEGT. This CDR3 region has 13 residues. The CDR3 is CASRVARLYEQYF. DNA of the CDR3: TGTGCCAGCAGAGTAGCTAGGCTCTACGAGCAGTACTTC.

The rearrangement links TRBV4-1 to TRBJ1-2; perhaps TRBD1 as D (6 bases). CDR1 and CDR2 from the germline V gene are MGHRA and YSYEKL. The CDR3 covers 16 residues. V was cut by 1 base and J by 4 bases, with 16 bases left in between. DNA for the CDR3: TGCGCCAGCAGCCAAGCTGTGGCTGGGACAAGCTATGGCTACACCTTC. Translating it yields CASSQAVAGTSYGYTF.

This chain uses TRBV7-9 with TRBJ1-5; 10 nucleotides match TRBD1. The CDR3 length is 17 residues. V gave up 1 base and J gave up 6 bases; unmatched junction bases: 9. CDR1 SEHNR and CDR2 FQNEAQ come from the germline V gene (reference sequence). DNA of the CDR3: TGTGCCAGCAGCTTAGGGAAGGGGACAGGGGCAAGTCAGCCCCAGCATTTT. It translates to CASSLGKGTGASQPQHF.

This clonotype has at least ten counts. The chain couples TRBV27 to TRBJ2-7; no reliable D call. V dropped 6 bases and J dropped 4 bases, with 10 bases sitting between them. This CDR3 contains 12 residues. CDR1 is MNHEY, CDR2 SMNVEV, per germline (reference sequence). CDR3 region: CASSPSPYEQYF. The CDR3 DNA reads as TGTGCCAGCAGCCCAAGCCCTTACGAGCAGTACTTC.

In its sample, this clonotype was seen a few times. This chain links TRBV20-1 with TRBJ2-5; the match to TRBD2 covers 10 bases. V lost 3 bases and J lost 3; bases outside the gene matches: 10. This CDR3 is built from 16 residues. The germline V gene has CDR1 DFQATT and CDR2 SNEGSKA (reference sequence). CDR3 nucleotides: TGCAGTGCTAGGCGAACCGGGACTAGCGCAGAAGAGACCCAGTACTTC. Protein sequence: CSARRTGTSAEETQYF.

CDR3: CASRQGADYGYTF. CDR3 DNA: TGTGCCAGCAGACAGGGGGCTGACTATGGCTACACCTTC. V gene TRBV6-5 combines with J gene TRBJ1-2; 9 bases are a match to TRBD1. Germline values: CDR1 MNHEY, CDR2 SVGAGI. This CDR3 has 13 residues. Losses at the gene ends were 6 bases for V and 3 bases for J; bases not matched to a gene: 2.

V usage is TRBV28 and J usage is TRBJ1-1; D is undetermined. Germline-derived CDR1 and CDR2 are MDHEN and SYDVKM. The CDR3 has 14 amino acids. CDR3 in DNA: TGTGCTACCCGGGGTTACGTTATGAACACTGAAGCTTTCTTT. Amino acids: CATRGYVMNTEAFF.

The table lists this clonotype with a few counts. The CDR3 DNA follows: TGTGCCAGCAGACCTCCGGGACAGGGACGTCACGAGCAGTACTTC. It encodes CASRPPGQGRHEQYF. The V gene is TRBV12-3 or TRBV12-4, the J gene TRBJ2-7; 9 bases fit TRBD1. The CDR3 has 15 residues. The J segment lost 5 bases and the V segment lost 6 bases, leaving 11 bases of the junction unmatched.

The chain joins TRBV7-6 to TRBJ2-1; no reliable D call. Germline assignment: CDR1 SGHVS and CDR2 FNYEAQ. V was clipped by 4 bases and J by 6 bases, with 13 bases between them. The CDR3 consists of 14 residues. CDR3 DNA sequence: TGTGCCAGCAGCTGGGCACTCCCAGCCAATGAGCAGTTCTTC. Translated: CASSWALPANEQFF.

The table lists this clonotype with a few counts. V is TRBV4-1 and J is TRBJ1-5; D is unclear. Germline V gene lookup returns CDR1 MGHRA and CDR2 YSYEKL. The CDR3 covers 15 residues. The ends were cut back, 0 bases at V and 9 bases at J, with 15 bases in the middle. The CDR3 DNA follows: TGCGCCAGCAGCCAAGATCAGGAGTCGGTAAGGCCCCAGCATTTT. Translated: CASSQDQESVRPQHF.

V and J are TRBV6-2 or TRBV6-3 and TRBJ2-5; D possibly uses TRBD1 or TRBD2 (5 bases each). CDR1 and CDR2 (germline): MNHEY, SVGEGT. Between the trimmed V and J ends, which lost 4 bases and 2 bases, there was a span of 14 bases. This CDR3 has 15 amino acids. CDR3 in amino acids: CASSSIGTVQETQYF. As DNA, the CDR3 is TGTGCCAGCAGTTCAATAGGGACGGTACAAGAGACCCAGTACTTC.

This clonotype has more than one count but fewer than ten. The J gene is TRBJ1-6, the V gene TRBV7-8; D gene unclear. Germline CDR1 is SGHVS and CDR2 is FQNEAQ. This CDR3 spans 12 amino acids. Trimming removed 5 bases from V and 13 bases from J, with 12 bases in between. The DNA of the CDR3 is TGTGCCAGCAGCAATTCAGCGTCCCCCCTCCACTTT. Translated, it gives CASSNSASPLHF.

The V and J genes are TRBV27 and TRBJ1-2, with 9 bases identical to TRBD1. Germline V lookup: CDR1 MNHEY, CDR2 SMNVEV (reference sequence). This CDR3 comprises 15 residues. Trimming took 3 bases from V and 7 from J; bases not matched to a gene: 9. In DNA form, the CDR3 reads TGTGCCAGCAGTTTGGGACAGGGTTATTTGCGTGGCTACACCTTC. Amino acids: CASSLGQGYLRGYTF.

This chain uses TRBV27 with TRBJ1-5; D ambiguous. The CDR3 is 15 amino acids. V lost 0 bases, J lost 6 bases, and 12 bases lay in between. Germline V gives CDR1 MNHEY, CDR2 SMNVEV (reference sequence). The CDR3 nucleotides read TGTGCCAGCAGTTTATCGTTCGGGTTCGGTCAGCCCCAGCATTTT. Amino acid sequence: CASSLSFGFGQPQHF.